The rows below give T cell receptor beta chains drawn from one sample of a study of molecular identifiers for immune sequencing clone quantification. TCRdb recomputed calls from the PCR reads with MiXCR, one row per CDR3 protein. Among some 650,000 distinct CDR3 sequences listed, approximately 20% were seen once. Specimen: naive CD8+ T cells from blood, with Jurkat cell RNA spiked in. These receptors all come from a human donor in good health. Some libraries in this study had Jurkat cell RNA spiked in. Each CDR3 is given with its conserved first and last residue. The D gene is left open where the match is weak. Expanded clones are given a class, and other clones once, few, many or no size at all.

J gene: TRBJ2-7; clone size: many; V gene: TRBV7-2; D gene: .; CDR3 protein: CASSLAPGHEQYF; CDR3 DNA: TGTGCCAGCAGCTTAGCGCCGGGGCACGAGCAGTACTTC
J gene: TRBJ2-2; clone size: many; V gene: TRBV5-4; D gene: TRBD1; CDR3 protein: CASSLLWVGTENTGELFF; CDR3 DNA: TGTGCCAGCAGCTTGTTATGGGTCGGGACAGAGAACACCGGGGAGCTGTTTTTT
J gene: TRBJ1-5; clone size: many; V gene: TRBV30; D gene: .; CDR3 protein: CAWGRDNQPQHF; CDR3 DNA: TGTGCCTGGGGCAGGGATAATCAGCCCCAGCATTTT
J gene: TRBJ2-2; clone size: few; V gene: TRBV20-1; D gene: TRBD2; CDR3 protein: CSASSRTSSTGELFF; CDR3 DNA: TGCAGTGCTAGCAGCCGGACTAGCAGCACCGGGGAGCTGTTTTTT
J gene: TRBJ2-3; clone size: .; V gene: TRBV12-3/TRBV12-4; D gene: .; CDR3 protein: CASGTIITDTQYF; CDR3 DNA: TGTGCCAGCGGCACAATCATCACAGATACGCAGTATTTT
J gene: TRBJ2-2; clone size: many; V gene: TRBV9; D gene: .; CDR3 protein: CASSVQVPGELFF; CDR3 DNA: TGTGCCAGCAGCGTACAAGTCCCCGGGGAGCTGTTTTTT
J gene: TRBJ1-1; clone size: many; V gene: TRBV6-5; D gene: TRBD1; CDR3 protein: CASSKTGEGTEAFF; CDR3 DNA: TGTGCCAGCAGTAAGACAGGGGAGGGCACTGAAGCTTTCTTT
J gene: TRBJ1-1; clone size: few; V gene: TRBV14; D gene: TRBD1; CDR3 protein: CASSHDGQGTEAFF; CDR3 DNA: TGTGCCAGCAGCCATGATGGACAGGGGACTGAAGCTTTCTTT
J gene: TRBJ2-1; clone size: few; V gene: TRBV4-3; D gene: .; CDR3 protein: CASSQDPGDEQFF; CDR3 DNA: TGCGCCAGCAGCCAAGATCCTGGGGATGAGCAGTTCTTC
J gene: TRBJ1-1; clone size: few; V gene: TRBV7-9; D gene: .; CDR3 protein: CASSWGGITEAFF; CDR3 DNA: TGTGCCAGCAGCTGGGGGGGTATCACTGAAGCTTTCTTT
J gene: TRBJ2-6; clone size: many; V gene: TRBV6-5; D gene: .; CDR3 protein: CASSYTSGANVLTF; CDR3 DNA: TGTGCCAGCAGTTACACGTCTGGGGCCAACGTCCTGACTTTC
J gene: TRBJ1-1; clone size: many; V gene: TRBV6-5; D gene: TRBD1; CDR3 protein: CASSKGRGLGTEAFF; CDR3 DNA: TGTGCCAGCAGTAAGGGAAGGGGGCTGGGGACTGAAGCTTTCTTT
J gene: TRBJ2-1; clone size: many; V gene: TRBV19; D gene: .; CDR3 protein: CASSREGGSSYNEQFF; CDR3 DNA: TGTGCCAGTAGTAGGGAGGGGGGGAGCTCCTACAATGAGCAGTTCTTC
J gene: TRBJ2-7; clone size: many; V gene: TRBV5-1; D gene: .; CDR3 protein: CASSLGTGLDYEQYF; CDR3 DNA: TGCGCCAGCAGCTTAGGCACAGGGTTAGACTACGAGCAGTACTTC
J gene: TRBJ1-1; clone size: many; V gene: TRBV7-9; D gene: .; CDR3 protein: CASRYSNTEAFF; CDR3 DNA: TGTGCCAGCAGGTACAGTAACACTGAAGCTTTCTTT
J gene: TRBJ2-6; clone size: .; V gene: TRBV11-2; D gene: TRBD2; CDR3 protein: CASSLVSSSGREISGANALTF; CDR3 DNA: TGTGCCAGCAGCTTAGTCTCTTCTAGCGGGAGGGAGATTTCTGGGGCCAACGCCCTGACTTTC
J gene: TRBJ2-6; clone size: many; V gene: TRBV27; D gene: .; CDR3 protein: CASSPTPGTSGANVLTF; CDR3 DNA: TGTGCCAGCAGCCCCACCCCGGGGACCTCTGGGGCCAACGTCCTGACTTTC
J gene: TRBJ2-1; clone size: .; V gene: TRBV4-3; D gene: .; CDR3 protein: CASSLTGLGVERFF; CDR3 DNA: TGCGCCAGCAGCCTAACTGGCCTAGGGGTTGAGCGGTTCTTC
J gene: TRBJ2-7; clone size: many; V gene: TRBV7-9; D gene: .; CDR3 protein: CASSSITGRSYEQYF; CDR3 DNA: TGTGCCAGCAGCTCCATAACGGGACGCTCCTACGAGCAGTACTTC
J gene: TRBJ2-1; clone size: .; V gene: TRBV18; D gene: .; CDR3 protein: CASSPDGTNYNEQFF; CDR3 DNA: TGTGCCAGCTCACCAGATGGGACCAACTACAATGAGCAGTTCTTC
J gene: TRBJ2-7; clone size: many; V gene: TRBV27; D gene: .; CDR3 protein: CASSLQASSYEQYF; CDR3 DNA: TGTGCCAGCAGCTTACAGGCAAGCTCCTACGAGCAGTACTTC
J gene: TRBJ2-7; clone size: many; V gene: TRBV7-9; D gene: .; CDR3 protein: CASSLIPALISQQYF; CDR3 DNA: TGTGCCAGCAGCTTAATTCCGGCCCTTATCAGTCAGCAGTACTTC
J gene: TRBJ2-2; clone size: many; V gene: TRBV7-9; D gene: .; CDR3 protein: CASSLRSDINTGELFF; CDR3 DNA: TGTGCCAGCAGCTTAAGATCCGACATTAACACCGGGGAGCTGTTTTTT
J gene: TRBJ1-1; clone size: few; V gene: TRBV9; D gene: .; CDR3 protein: CASSVSTETNTEAFF; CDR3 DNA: TGTGCCAGCAGCGTGAGTACTGAGACGAACACTGAAGCTTTCTTT
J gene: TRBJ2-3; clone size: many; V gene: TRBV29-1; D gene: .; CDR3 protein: CSVVGLTSTDTQYF; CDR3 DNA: TGCAGCGTCGTTGGACTAACTAGCACAGATACGCAGTATTTT
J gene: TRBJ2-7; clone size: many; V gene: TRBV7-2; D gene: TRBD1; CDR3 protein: CASSLEGGWTYEQYF; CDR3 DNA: TGTGCCAGCAGCTTAGAAGGGGGCTGGACCTACGAGCAGTACTTC
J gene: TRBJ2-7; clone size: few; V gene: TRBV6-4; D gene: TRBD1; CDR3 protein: CASSDLTWDRPTYEQYF; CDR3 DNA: TGTGCCAGCAGTGACTTGACCTGGGACAGGCCTACCTACGAGCAGTACTTC
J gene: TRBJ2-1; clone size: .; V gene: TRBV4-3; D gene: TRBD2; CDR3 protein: CASSQDIQSQGVAGVSEQFF; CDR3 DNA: TGCGCCAGCAGCCAAGACATACAATCCCAGGGGGTAGCGGGGGTTAGTGAGCAGTTCTTC
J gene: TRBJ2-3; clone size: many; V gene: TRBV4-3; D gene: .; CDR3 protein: CASSQGQRLDTQYF; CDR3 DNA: TGCGCCAGCAGCCAAGGGCAGAGGTTAGATACGCAGTATTTT
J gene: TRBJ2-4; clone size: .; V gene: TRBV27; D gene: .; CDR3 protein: CASSWAGAHIQYF; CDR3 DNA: TGTGCCAGCAGTTGGGCAGGGGCACACATTCAGTACTTC
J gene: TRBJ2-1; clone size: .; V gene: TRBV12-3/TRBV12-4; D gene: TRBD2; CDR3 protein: CASSLAPVRSGPFGEQFF; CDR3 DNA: TGTGCCAGCAGTTTAGCGCCTGTGCGTAGCGGGCCCTTCGGTGAGCAGTTCTTC
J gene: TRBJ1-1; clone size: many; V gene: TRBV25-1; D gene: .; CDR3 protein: CASSEYGHPEANTEAFF; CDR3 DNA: TGTGCCAGCAGTGAATATGGACATCCTGAGGCGAACACTGAAGCTTTCTTT
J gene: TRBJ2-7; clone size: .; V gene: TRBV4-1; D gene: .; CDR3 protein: CASSQGRDTTYEQYF; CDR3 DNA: TGCGCCAGCAGCCAAGGAAGGGACACCACCTACGAGCAGTACTTC
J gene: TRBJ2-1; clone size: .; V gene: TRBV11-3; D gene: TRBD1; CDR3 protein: CASSSNRGRNNEQFF; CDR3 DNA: TGTGCCAGCAGCTCTAACAGGGGGCGTAATAATGAGCAGTTCTTC
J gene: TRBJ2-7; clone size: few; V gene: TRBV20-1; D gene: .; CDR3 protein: CSASHTVPAYEQHF; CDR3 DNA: TGCAGTGCTAGTCATACAGTGCCCGCCTACGAGCAGCACTTC
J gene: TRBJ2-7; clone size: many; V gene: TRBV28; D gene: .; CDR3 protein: CASSQEALGRDEQYF; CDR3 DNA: TGTGCCAGCAGCCAAGAGGCTTTAGGTCGCGACGAGCAGTACTTC
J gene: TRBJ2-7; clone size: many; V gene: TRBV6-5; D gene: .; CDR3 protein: CASSTGWGSYEQYF; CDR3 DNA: TGTGCCAGCAGTACCGGCTGGGGTTCCTACGAGCAGTACTTC
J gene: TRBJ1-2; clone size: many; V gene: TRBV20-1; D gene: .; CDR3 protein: CSAPSAGANYGYTF; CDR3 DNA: TGCAGTGCCCCATCGGCAGGAGCTAACTATGGCTACACCTTC
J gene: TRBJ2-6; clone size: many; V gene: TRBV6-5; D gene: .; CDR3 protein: CASSYVAYGANVLTF; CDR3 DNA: TGTGCCAGCAGTTACGTGGCATATGGGGCCAACGTCCTGACTTTC
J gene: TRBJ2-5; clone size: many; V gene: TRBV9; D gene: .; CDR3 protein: CASSVVGAGGETQYF; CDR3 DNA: TGTGCCAGCAGCGTAGTGGGGGCTGGTGGCGAGACCCAGTACTTC
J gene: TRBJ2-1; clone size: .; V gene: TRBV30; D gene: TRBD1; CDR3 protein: CAWSYRGDYNEQFF; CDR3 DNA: TGTGCCTGGAGTTACAGGGGGGACTACAATGAGCAGTTCTTC
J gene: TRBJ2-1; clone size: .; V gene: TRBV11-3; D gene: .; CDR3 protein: CASSSRDSWHEQFF; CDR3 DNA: TGTGCCAGCAGCTCCCGGGACTCGTGGCATGAGCAGTTCTTC
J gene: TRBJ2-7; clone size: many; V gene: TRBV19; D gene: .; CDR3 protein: CASSMGLTYEQYF; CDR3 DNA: TGTGCCAGTAGTATGGGCCTTACCTACGAGCAGTACTTC
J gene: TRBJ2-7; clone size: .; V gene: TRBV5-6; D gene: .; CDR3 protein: CASSGFLGVSGYEQYF; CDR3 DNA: TGTGCCAGCAGCGGTTTTTTGGGGGTTTCGGGGTACGAGCAGTACTTC
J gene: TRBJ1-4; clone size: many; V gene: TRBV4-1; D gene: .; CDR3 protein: CASSQERQAVNEKLFF; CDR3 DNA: TGCGCCAGCAGCCAAGAGCGACAGGCAGTAAATGAAAAACTGTTTTTT
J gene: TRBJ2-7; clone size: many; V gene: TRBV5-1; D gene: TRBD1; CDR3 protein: CASSSQGSPYEQYF; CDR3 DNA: TGCGCCAGCAGCTCACAGGGGTCCCCCTACGAGCAGTACTTC
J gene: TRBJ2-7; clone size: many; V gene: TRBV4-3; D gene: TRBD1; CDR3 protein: CASSQHRTGGTYEQYF; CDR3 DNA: TGCGCCAGCAGCCAACACCGGACAGGGGGAACCTACGAGCAGTACTTC
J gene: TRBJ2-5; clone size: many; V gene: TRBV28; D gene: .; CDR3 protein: CASSLFRERAETQYF; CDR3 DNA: TGTGCCAGCAGTTTGTTCCGGGAGAGGGCAGAGACCCAGTACTTC